The clone carrying this TCR beta chain was observed a few times. Its antigen remains unidentified. A J-beta primer mix and a sample-barcoded 5' primer were used in a second PCR of about 7 to 11 cycles. TCRdb reprocessed the 5' RACE reads with MiXCR, giving one entry per CDR3 protein. This table has hundreds of thousands of distinct CDR3 sequences, about 42% appearing once. The CDR3 has 14 residues. Per germline, CDR1 MNHEY and CDR2 SMNVEV (reference sequence). Trimming left V 6 bases short and J 7 bases short, with 15 bases between. They isolated at least 6 million PBMCs from each sample. The record originates from a study of blood T cells in healthy people across ages. Study results and caveats: Investigators treated diversity estimates from one million T cells as underestimates.

This chain connects TRBV27 to TRBJ1-4; D gene ambiguous. This TCR was recovered from a man at least 80 years old in good health. Specimen: blood. CDR3 amino acids: CASSPFLEAEKLFF. CDR3 DNA: TGTGCCAGCAGCCCCTTCCTGGAGGCTGAAAAACTGTTTTTT.